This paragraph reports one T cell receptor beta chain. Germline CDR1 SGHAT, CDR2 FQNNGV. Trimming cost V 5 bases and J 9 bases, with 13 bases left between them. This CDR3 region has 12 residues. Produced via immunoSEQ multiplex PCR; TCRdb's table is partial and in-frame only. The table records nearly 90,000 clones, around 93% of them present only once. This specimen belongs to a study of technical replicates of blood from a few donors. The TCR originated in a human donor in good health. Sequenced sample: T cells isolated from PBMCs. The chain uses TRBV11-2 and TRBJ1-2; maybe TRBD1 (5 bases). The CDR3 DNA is TGTGCCAGCAGCCTAGGGGCCGTCAGCTACACCTTC. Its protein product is CASSLGAVSYTF.